This T cell receptor beta chain emerged from a study of cytomegalovirus exposure and HLA in healthy donors. PCR involved 60 Vbeta and 13 Jbeta primers. The assay was immunoSEQ multiplex PCR, and TCRdb's table has in-frame clones only and misses some. The table has over 130,000 clones, about 64% seen once; the top ten hold approximately 6.5%. The CDR3 covers 12 residues. Germline CDR1 and CDR2: SGHNT and YYREEE (reference sequence). Trimming left V 6 bases short and J 4 bases short, with 11 bases between. The TCR was taken from a woman aged 55-69 years in good health and CMV-seropositive. The chain has TRBV5-4 and TRBJ2-7, with D perhaps matching TRBD1 (5 bases). Sequenced input: PBMCs. Written as DNA, the CDR3 is TGTGCCAGCACCAATCCAGGGTACGAGCAGTACTTC. This encodes CASTNPGYEQYF.